Below, 17 T cell receptor beta chains from the same sample are listed, as sequenced in a study of cytomegalovirus exposure and HLA in healthy donors. Amplification used 60 Vbeta primers and 13 Jbeta primers. The assay was immunoSEQ multiplex PCR, and TCRdb's table has in-frame clones only and misses some. The table shows some 170,000 clones, with 75% to 90% occurring only once. The specimen was PBMCs. The receptors were gathered from a man aged 50 to 60 in good health and CMV-seropositive.

The chain uses TRBV6-4 and TRBJ1-5; possible D gene TRBD1, 5 bases. V was cut by 8 bases and J by 4 bases, with 12 bases left in between. Germline assignment: CDR1 MRHNA and CDR2 SNTAGT. The CDR3 has 13 residues. CDR3 loop: CASDSRRNQPQHF. CDR3 coding DNA: TGTGCCAGCGACAGCAGACGAAATCAGCCCCAGCATTTT.

The genes are TRBV12-5 and TRBJ2-3, with 8 bases aligning to TRBD2. The CDR3 is 15 residues long. V was pared by 3 bases and J by 4 bases, with 6 bases of the junction left unmatched. Germline V lookup: CDR1 LGHNT, CDR2 FRNRAP. The chain's CDR3 is CASGFGAGGADTQYF. CDR3 nucleotide sequence: TGTGCTAGTGGTTTTGGGGCGGGAGGAGCAGATACGCAGTATTTT.

The chain uses TRBV10-3 and TRBJ1-5; TRBD1 agrees at 7 bases. Germline V gene lookup returns CDR1 ENHRY and CDR2 SYGVKD. The CDR3 consists of 14 residues. V dropped 6 bases and J dropped 9; count of bases not matched to a gene: 11. CDR3 region: CAISPGAGGLPQHF. The CDR3 bases are TGTGCCATCAGCCCCGGGGCAGGGGGATTGCCCCAGCATTTT.

J is TRBJ1-1 and V is TRBV19, with D uncertain. The CDR3 is made up of 17 amino acids. Trimming cost V 4 bases and J 1 base, with 19 bases left between them. CDR1 LNHDA and CDR2 SQIVND come from the germline V gene (reference sequence). CDR3: CASSTTPLQSPNTEAFF. The CDR3, as DNA: TGTGCCAGTAGTACTACCCCCTTACAGAGCCCGAACACTGAAGCTTTCTTT.

The rearrangement uses TRBV19 and TRBJ2-1; possibly TRBD2 for D (5 bases). This CDR3 is built from 13 residues. Trimming shortened V by 3 bases and J by 8 bases, and 11 bases separated the two germline ends. Germline loops: CDR1 LNHDA, CDR2 SQIVND (reference sequence). CDR3 DNA sequence: TGTGCCAGTAGTATGGGCGGGTTCTATGAGCAGTTCTTC. Encoded protein: CASSMGGFYEQFF.

The chain recombines TRBV10-2 with TRBJ2-5; D is possibly TRBD1 or TRBD2 (5 bases each). The ends were cut back, 8 bases at V and 4 bases at J, with 20 bases in the middle. Germline V gene lookup returns CDR1 WSHSY and CDR2 SAAADI. CDR3 length equals 15 residues. For the CDR3, the DNA is TGCGCCAGCCGTGGGGCGGGTCCAACCCCAGAGACCCAGTACTTC. Its protein is CASRGAGPTPETQYF.

This clone has a handful of counts. The chain has TRBV28 and TRBJ1-6; D gene unclear. Trimming took 8 bases from V and 5 from J, leaving 10 bases between them. The CDR3 length is 13 residues. CDR1 is MDHEN and CDR2 is SYDVKM in the germline V gene. In nucleotides, the CDR3 is TGTGCCAGCCTCGCGAGGGATAATTCACCCCTCCACTTT. As protein: CASLARDNSPLHF.

The chain employs TRBV5-6 and TRBJ1-2, with D unclear. This CDR3 is built from 15 residues. The V and J ends lost 0 bases and 4 bases respectively, with 13 bases between them. Per the germline V gene, CDR1 is SGHDT and CDR2 is YYEEEE. As DNA, the CDR3 is TGTGCCAGCAGCTTGGCCCCGGGATCCCCCTATGGCTACACCTTC. This encodes CASSLAPGSPYGYTF. The full variable domain, its missing parts supplied by reference TRBV5-6 and TRBJ1-2, is DAGVTQSPTHLIKTRGQQVTLRCSPKSGHDTVSWYQQALGQGPQFIFQYYEEEERQRGNFPDRFSGHQFPNYSSELNVNALLLGDSALYLCASSLAPGSPYGYTFGSGTRLTVV.

This clone occurred once. The chain joins TRBV11-2 to TRBJ1-2; tentative D call: TRBD1 (6 bases). CDR1 and CDR2 (germline): SGHAT, FQNNGV. The CDR3 spans 14 residues. V was shortened by 4 bases and J by 4 bases, with 13 bases between the two germline ends. The CDR3, as DNA: TGTGCCAGCAGCTCCCTTGAGGGGGTCTATGGCTACACCTTC. It yields the protein CASSSLEGVYGYTF.

The chain recombines TRBV29-1 with TRBJ1-1; D gene unclear. CDR3 length: 13 residues. The V end lost 0 bases, the J end lost 7 bases, and 12 bases lay between the germline ends. Per the germline V gene, CDR1 is SQVTM and CDR2 is ANQGSEA. CDR3 loop: CSVEDIGRFEAFF. In nucleotides, the CDR3 is TGCAGCGTTGAAGATATAGGGAGGTTTGAAGCTTTCTTT. The full variable domain, with the rest looked up from reference TRBV29-1 and TRBJ1-1, is SAVISQKPSRDICQRGTSLTIQCQVDSQVTMMFWYRQQPGQSLTLIATANQGSEATYESGFVIDKFPISRPNLTFSTLTVSNMSPEDSSIYLCSVEDIGRFEAFFGQGTRLTVV.

The chain links TRBV28 to TRBJ2-1, with 7 bases matching TRBD2. This CDR3 spans 15 amino acids. With V trimmed by 4 bases and J by 5 bases, 8 bases remained unmatched. The germline V gene has CDR1 MDHEN and CDR2 SYDVKM. The CDR3: CASSSLAAPHNEQFF. DNA for the CDR3: TGTGCCAGCAGTTCCCTAGCGGCTCCTCACAATGAGCAGTTCTTC.

V and J are TRBV11-3 and TRBJ2-3; 13 bases line up with TRBD2. Losses at the gene ends were 0 bases for V and 0 bases for J; bases not matched to a gene: 9. Germline loops: CDR1 SGHNT, CDR2 YENEEA. The CDR3 is made up of 20 amino acids. The CDR3 coding sequence is TGTGCCAGCAGCTTAGATGGGGTAGGGACTAGCGGGAAAAGCACAGATACGCAGTATTTT. Protein sequence: CASSLDGVGTSGKSTDTQYF.

The chain carries TRBV30 and TRBJ2-2; TRBD2 is a possible D gene (6 bases). The CDR3 spans 14 residues. Between the trimmed V and J ends, which lost 2 bases and 6 bases, there was a span of 13 bases. Germline V CDR1 and CDR2: GTSNPN, SVGIG (reference sequence). The CDR3 bases are TGTGCCTGGAGTCGTGGAGCGGGCTCCGGGGAGCTGTTTTTT. Translated: CAWSRGAGSGELFF. Full variable domain (outside the CDR3, taken from reference TRBV30 and TRBJ2-2): SQTIHQWPATLVQPVGSPLSLECTVEGTSNPNLYWYRQAAGRGLQLLFYSVGIGQISSEVPQNLSASRPQDRQFILSSKKLLLSDSGFYLCAWSRGAGSGELFFGEGSRLTVL.

This sequence joins TRBV6-4 and TRBJ2-2; 13 nucleotides agree with TRBD2. Germline loops: CDR1 MRHNA, CDR2 SNTAGT. Losses at the gene ends were 6 bases for V and 7 bases for J; bases not matched to a gene: 8. The CDR3 runs to 16 residues. The CDR3, as DNA: TGTGCCAGCAGCCCGGGACTAGCGGGGAGTATCGGGGAGCTGTTTTTT. Its protein is CASSPGLAGSIGELFF.

The chain joins TRBV14 to TRBJ2-5; the match to TRBD2 covers 7 bases. Trimming cost V 3 bases and J 4 bases; bases outside gene matches: 5. The CDR3 extends over 14 amino acids. Looked up from germline, CDR1 is SGHDN and CDR2 is FVKESK. The CDR3 here is CASSHPGRVETQYF. The CDR3 DNA follows: TGTGCCAGCAGCCACCCGGGGAGGGTAGAGACCCAGTACTTC.

This chain joins TRBV6-5 and TRBJ1-2, with TRBD1 identical over 8 bases. After removal of 2 bases from V and 7 bases from J, the junction contained 6 bases not matched to a gene. The CDR3 spans 14 residues. Germline V gene sequence: CDR1 MNHEY, CDR2 SVGAGI. The CDR3 spells CASSYQQGGGGYTF. The CDR3 coding sequence is TGTGCCAGCAGTTACCAACAGGGGGGGGGTGGCTACACCTTC.

The rearrangement links TRBV5-4 to TRBJ2-2; no firm D call. Germline loops: CDR1 SGHNT, CDR2 YYREEE (reference sequence). This CDR3 contains 14 residues. The V and J ends lost 1 base and 0 bases respectively, with 4 bases between them. CDR3 DNA: TGTGCCAGCAGCTTGACAACGAACACCGGGGAGCTGTTTTTT. It is translated as CASSLTTNTGELFF.